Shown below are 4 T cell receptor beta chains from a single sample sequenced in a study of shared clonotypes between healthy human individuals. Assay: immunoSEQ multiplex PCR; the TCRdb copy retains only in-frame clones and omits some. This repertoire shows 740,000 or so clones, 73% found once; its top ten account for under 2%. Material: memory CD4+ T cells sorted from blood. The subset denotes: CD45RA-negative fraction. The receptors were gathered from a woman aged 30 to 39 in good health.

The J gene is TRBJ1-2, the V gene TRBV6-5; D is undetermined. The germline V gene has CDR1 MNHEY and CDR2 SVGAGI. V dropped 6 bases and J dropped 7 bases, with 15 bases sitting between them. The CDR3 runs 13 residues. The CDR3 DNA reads TGTGCCAGCAGCTCTCTTTTTGAGGGTGGCTACACCTTC. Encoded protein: CASSSLFEGGYTF.

The CDR3 is CASSLGDRTNTGELFF. As DNA, the CDR3 is TGCGCCAGCAGCTTGGGGGACAGGACGAACACCGGGGAGCTGTTTTTT. The chain employs TRBV5-1 and TRBJ2-2, with 8 bases fitting TRBD1. Losses at the gene ends were 0 bases for V and 0 bases for J; bases not matched to a gene: 1. The CDR3 contains 16 residues. CDR1 and CDR2 (germline): SGHRS, YFSETQ. The full variable domain, with the rest looked up from reference TRBV5-1 and TRBJ2-2, is KAGVTQTPRYLIKTRGQQVTLSCSPISGHRSVSWYQQTPGQGLQFLFEYFSETQRNKGNFPGRFSGRQFSNSRSEMNVSTLELGDSALYLCASSLGDRTNTGELFFGEGSRLTVL.

In nucleotides, the CDR3 is TGTGCCAGCAGCTTAGTCTTCGCGACTAGCGGGAGGGCGGATACGCAGTATTTT. Its translation: CASSLVFATSGRADTQYF. V gene TRBV11-2 combines with J gene TRBJ2-3, with 14 bases aligning to TRBD2. The V segment lost 1 base and the J segment 6 bases; nucleotides outside the gene matches: 9. This CDR3 contains 18 residues. Germline CDR1 is SGHAT and CDR2 is FQNNGV.

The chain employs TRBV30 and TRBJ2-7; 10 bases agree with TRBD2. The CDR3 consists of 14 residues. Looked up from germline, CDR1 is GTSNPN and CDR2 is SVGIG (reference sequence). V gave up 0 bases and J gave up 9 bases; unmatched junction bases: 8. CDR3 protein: CAWSVSSGGGGQYF. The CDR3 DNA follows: TGTGCCTGGAGTGTGTCTAGCGGGGGAGGTGGGCAGTACTTC.